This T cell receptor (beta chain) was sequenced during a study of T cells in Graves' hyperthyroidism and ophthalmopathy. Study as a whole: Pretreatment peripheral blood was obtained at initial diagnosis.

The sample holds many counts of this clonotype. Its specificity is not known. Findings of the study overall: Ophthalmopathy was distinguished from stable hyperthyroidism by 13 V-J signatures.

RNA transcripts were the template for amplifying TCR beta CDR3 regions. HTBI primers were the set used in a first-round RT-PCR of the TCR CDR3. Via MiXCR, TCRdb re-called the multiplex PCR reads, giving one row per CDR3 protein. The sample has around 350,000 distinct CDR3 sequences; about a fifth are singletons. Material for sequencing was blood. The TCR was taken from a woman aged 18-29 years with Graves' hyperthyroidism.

The CDR3 DNA sequence: TGTGCCAGCAGTGTGGACAGCTTATACGAGCAGTACTTC. Its protein product is CASSVDSLYEQYF. The chain carries TRBV6-1 and TRBJ2-7; possibly TRBD1 for D (6 bases). The CDR3 length is 13 residues. Per the germline V gene, CDR1 is MNHNS and CDR2 is SASEGT. The V end lost 4 bases, the J end lost 4 bases, and 11 bases lay between the germline ends.